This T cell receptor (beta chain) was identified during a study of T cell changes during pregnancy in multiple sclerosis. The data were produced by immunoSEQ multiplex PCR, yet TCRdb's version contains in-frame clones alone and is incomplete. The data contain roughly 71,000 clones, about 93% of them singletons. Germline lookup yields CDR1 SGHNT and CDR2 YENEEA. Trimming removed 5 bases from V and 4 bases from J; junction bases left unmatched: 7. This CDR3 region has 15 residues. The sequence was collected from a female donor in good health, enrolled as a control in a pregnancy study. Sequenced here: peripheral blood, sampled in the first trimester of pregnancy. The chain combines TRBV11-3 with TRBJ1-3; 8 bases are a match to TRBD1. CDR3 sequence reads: CASSPGQGGGNTIYF. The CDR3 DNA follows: TGTGCCAGCAGCCCCGGACAGGGTGGAGGAAACACCATATATTTT.